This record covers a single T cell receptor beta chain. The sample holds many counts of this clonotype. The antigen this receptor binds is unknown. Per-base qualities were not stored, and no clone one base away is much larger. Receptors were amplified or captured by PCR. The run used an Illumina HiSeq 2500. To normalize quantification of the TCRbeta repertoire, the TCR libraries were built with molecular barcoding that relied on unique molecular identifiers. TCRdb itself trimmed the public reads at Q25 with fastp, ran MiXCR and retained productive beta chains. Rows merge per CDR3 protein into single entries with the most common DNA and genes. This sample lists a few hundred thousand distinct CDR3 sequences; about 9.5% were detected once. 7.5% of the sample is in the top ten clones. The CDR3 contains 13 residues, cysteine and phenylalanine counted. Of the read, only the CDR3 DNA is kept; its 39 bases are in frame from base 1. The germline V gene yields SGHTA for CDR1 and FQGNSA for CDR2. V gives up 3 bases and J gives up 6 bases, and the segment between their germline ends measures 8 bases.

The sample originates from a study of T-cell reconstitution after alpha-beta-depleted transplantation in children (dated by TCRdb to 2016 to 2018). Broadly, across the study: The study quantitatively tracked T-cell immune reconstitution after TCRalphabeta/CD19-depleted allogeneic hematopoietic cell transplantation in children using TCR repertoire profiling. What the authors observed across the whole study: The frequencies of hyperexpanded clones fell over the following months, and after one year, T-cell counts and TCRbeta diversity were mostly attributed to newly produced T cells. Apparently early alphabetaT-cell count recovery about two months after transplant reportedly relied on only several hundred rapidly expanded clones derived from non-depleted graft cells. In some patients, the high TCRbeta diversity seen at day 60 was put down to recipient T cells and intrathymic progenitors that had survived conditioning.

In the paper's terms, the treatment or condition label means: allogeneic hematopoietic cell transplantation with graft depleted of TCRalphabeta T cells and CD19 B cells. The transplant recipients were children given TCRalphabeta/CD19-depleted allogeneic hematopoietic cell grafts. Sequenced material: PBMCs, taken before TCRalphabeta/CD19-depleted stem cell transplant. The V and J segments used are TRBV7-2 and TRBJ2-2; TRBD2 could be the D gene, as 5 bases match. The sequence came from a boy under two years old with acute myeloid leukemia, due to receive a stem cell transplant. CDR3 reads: CASSFKGAGELFF. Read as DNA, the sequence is TGTGCCAGCAGCTTCAAGGGAGCCGGGGAGCTGTTTTTT.